This is a list of T cell receptor beta chains from one sample in a study of T cells after posttransplantation cyclophosphamide. The repertoire was sequenced with immunoSEQ multiplex PCR; TCRdb's copy has only in-frame clones and lacks some. This sample has 15,000 to 20,000 clones, with 77% found just once. The sequencing here drew on CD8+ T cells sorted from PBMCs, taken 1,700 to 2,000 days after a stem cell transplant with posttransplant cyclophosphamide. These receptors came from a female patient between 35 and 55 years old who received an allogeneic stem cell transplant from a related donor, was CMV-positive, and had no GVHD. Some T cells may have originated in the graft donor. The conserved cysteine and the conserved F or W are not part of the CDR3 here. Each record gives: V gene, J gene, CDR3 protein.

TRBV4-3,TRBJ2-7,ASSQDGASSSYEQY
TRBV6-5,TRBJ1-2,ASSQQGPEGYT
TRBV28,TRBJ2-3,ATPGRGGLWY
TRBV7-8,TRBJ2-1,ASSLATSGGANEQF
TRBV7-9,TRBJ1-6,ASSSAGSGSPLH
TRBV7-9,TRBJ1-2,ASTHSGTGALGGYGYT
TRBV7-9,TRBJ2-2,ASSLTLAGYVSGELF
TRBV27,TRBJ1-1,ASSPSVGHSGTEAF
TRBV20-1,TRBJ2-1,SASWGVEQF
TRBV27,TRBJ2-7,ASTRLAGGLSSYEQY
TRBV7-9,TRBJ2-1,ASSASGTSNEQF
TRBV29-1,TRBJ1-3,SVWTGGGNTIY
TRBV7-9,TRBJ1-1,ASSSQGNTEAF
TRBV6-5,TRBJ1-5,ASSSETGGNQPQH
TRBV5-4,TRBJ1-1,ASSLEGGYTEAF
TRBV29-1,TRBJ1-1,SIPGVRWPTEAF
TRBV7-3,TRBJ2-5,ASSLGLAGRPFLETQY
TRBV2,TRBJ2-1,ASIGLAGGNEQF
TRBV21-1,TRBJ2-5,ASSKAQGETQY
TRBV7-9,TRBJ2-1,ASRPGGIEQF
TRBV4-3,TRBJ2-3,ASSQDWASEGDTQY
TRBV7-3,TRBJ2-3,ASSSLGGTDTQY
TRBV4-1,TRBJ1-1,ASSQDGRGYGNTEAF
TRBV2,TRBJ2-3,ASSHSGGGPQSTDTQY
TRBV14,TRBJ2-7,ASSQSYEQY
TRBV2,TRBJ1-2,ASSDPGAVDGYT
TRBV5-4,TRBJ2-2,AFWGAGELF
TRBV7-6,TRBJ1-6,ASSLAIGGGYNSPLH
TRBV19,TRBJ1-5,ASNPYRTDSNQPQH
TRBV4-1,TRBJ2-1,ASSQVPGYEQF
TRBV6-1,TRBJ2-1,ASSADRGLSSYNEQF